Below are 23 T cell receptor beta chains sequenced from a single sample in a study of T cell clonality in common variable immunodeficiency. Only in-frame clones appear in the TCRdb table, and some are missing; sequencing was by immunoSEQ multiplex PCR. The sample includes about 31,000 clones, none of them occurring once. Specimen: peripheral blood mononuclear cells. These receptor sequences come from a person between 18 and 70 years old in good health.

About this clone: The junction does not match germline at one end; this may be a read error. The read ends 3 residues shy of where the CDR3 ends; the end is completed using the germline J gene. This sample includes further DNA sequences coding for the same CDR3. The chain carries TRBV6-2 or TRBV6-3 and TRBJ1-5; D perhaps matches TRBD1 (6 bases). The CDR3 has 15 residues. Looked up from germline, CDR1 is MNHEY and CDR2 is SVGEGT. The CDR3 sequence is CASSPDSFSNQPQHF. CDR3 DNA, as far as it was read: TGCGCCAGCAGTCCGGACAGTTTTAGCAATCAGCCC.

The sequenced CDR3 bases are TGTGCCAGCGCGCCGGGTAGCGACGAC. Amino acid sequence: CASAPGSDD. The full-length CDR3 reads as CASAPGSDDYTF. The chain carries TRBV7-2 and TRBJ1-2; no firm D call. The sequenced fragment ends 3 residues before the CDR3 boundary, so the rest is inferred from the germline J gene. The CDR3 is 12 amino acids. Germline lookup yields CDR1 SGHTA and CDR2 FQGNSA. The full variable domain, rest sourced from reference TRBV7-2 and TRBJ1-2, is GAGVSQSPSNKVTEKGKDVELRCDPISGHTALYWYRQSLGQGLEFLIYFQGNSAPDKSGLPSDRFSAERTGGSVSTLTIQRTQQEDSAVYLCASAPGSDDYTFGSGTRLTVV.

At least ten counts were recorded for this clone. The observed sequence ends 3 residues before the CDR3 terminus, with the missing tail filled in from the germline J gene. The chain couples TRBV6-4 to TRBJ2-7; a weak D match, TRBD1 (6 bases). CDR3 length: 14 amino acids. Trimming left V 7 bases short and J 3 bases short, with 16 bases between. Germline V lookup: CDR1 MRHNA, CDR2 SNTAGT. CDR3 DNA (partial): TGTGCCAGCATCCCACCCTCGGACAGCTACGAG. Residues: CASIPPSDSYE. The whole CDR3 region reads CASIPPSDSYEQYF.

This clone was detected ten times or more. The CDR3 protein is CASSQQTPGQGYYEQYF. CDR3 DNA, as far as it was read: TGCGCCAGCAGCCAGCAAACCCCGGGACAGGGGTACTACGAG. This chain uses TRBV4-1 with TRBJ2-7; 10 nucleotides match TRBD1. The missing CDR3 end, 3 residues past where the read stops, is filled in from the germline J gene. The CDR3 contains 17 residues. V lost 3 bases, J lost 3 bases, and 11 bases stayed unmatched. Per the germline V gene, CDR1 is MGHRA and CDR2 is YSYEKL.

There are many counts of this clone. Relative to the germline gene, one junction end is altered; a read error may explain this. The read terminates 3 residues before the CDR3 end, so the remaining end is supplied by the germline J gene. The V and J genes are TRBV10-1 and TRBJ1-1; the D is unclear. The germline gives CDR1 WNHNN, CDR2 SYGVQD (reference sequence). This CDR3 has 14 amino acids. The sequenced part of the CDR3 DNA is TGCGCCAGCAGGTGGCCAGGTTTGAACACTGAC. It translates to CASRWPGLNTD. The whole CDR3 sequence is CASRWPGLNTDAFF.

In its sample, this clone is medium-sized. The CDR3 extends 3 residues past the end of the read, so its final part is completed from the germline J gene. V is TRBV30 and J is TRBJ2-2; a possible D gene is TRBD2 (5 bases). V shed 5 bases and J shed 4 bases, with 14 bases lying between them. The germline V gene encodes CDR1 GTSNPN and CDR2 SVGIG (reference sequence). The CDR3 is made up of 14 amino acids. The part of the CDR3 DNA that was read is TGTGCCTGGGATAGCGCGTCGGGCACCGGGGAG. Amino acid sequence: CAWDSASGTGE. The complete CDR3 sequence is CAWDSASGTGELFF.

There are many counts of this clone. The CDR3 end is not reached by the read, which stops 3 residues before it; the germline J gene fills it in. The chain recombines TRBV18 with TRBJ1-4, with TRBD1 identical over 7 bases. J was trimmed by 8 bases and V by 0 bases; bases with no gene match: 9. The CDR3 is 16 amino acids. Germline V gene sequence: CDR1 KGHSH, CDR2 LQKENI. The DNA read from the CDR3 is TGTGCCAGCTCACCACCGTCTTCAGGGGGTAAAGAAAAA. Protein sequence: CASSPPSSGGKEK. The CDR3 as a whole reads CASSPPSSGGKEKLFF.

This clone was detected ten times or more. The read terminates 3 residues ahead of where the CDR3 ends, so the germline J gene completes it. This rearrangement joins TRBV13 to TRBJ2-7, with 8 positions matching TRBD1. Trimming cost V 5 bases and J 4 bases; bases outside gene matches: 13. The CDR3 spans 16 residues. CDR1 and CDR2 (germline): PRHDT, FYEKMQ (reference sequence). The covered CDR3 bases are TGTGCCAGCAGCATCATATCGGGACAGGAGCCATACGAG. Translated, it gives CASSIISGQEPYE. The CDR3, in full, reads CASSIISGQEPYEQYF.

This clone was seen ten or more times. Read data end 3 residues before the CDR3 end; the end is taken from the germline J gene. The chain combines TRBV2 with TRBJ1-1, with 12 bases aligning to TRBD1. The V segment lost 6 bases and the J segment 5 bases; nucleotides outside the gene matches: 7. The CDR3 loop spans 15 amino acids. Germline loops: CDR1 SNHLY, CDR2 FYNNEI. CDR3 DNA, as far as it was read: TGTGCCAGCAGAGAACGGGACAGGGGGCAGACTGAA. Translating gives CASRERDRGQTE. The whole CDR3 protein reads CASRERDRGQTEAFF. Filled out from reference TRBV2 and TRBJ1-1, the complete variable domain reads EPEVTQTPSHQVTQMGQEVILRCVPISNHLYFYWYRQILGQKVEFLVSFYNNEISEKSEIFDDQFSVERPDGSNFTLKIRSTKLEDSAMYFCASRERDRGQTEAFFGQGTRLTVV.

This clone came up many times. With the read ending 3 residues before the CDR3 end, the germline J gene is used to fill in that end. The gene calls are TRBV4-1 and TRBJ2-1; no clear D gene. Trimming took off 2 bases at V and 0 bases at J, with 8 bases between the two ends. Germline lookup yields CDR1 MGHRA and CDR2 YSYEKL. The CDR3 is made up of 15 amino acids. The covered CDR3 bases are TGCGCCAGCAGCCAACTACCCCTCTCCTACAATGAG. Amino acids: CASSQLPLSYNE. In full, the CDR3 reads CASSQLPLSYNEQFF.

This clone appeared a few times. The missing CDR3 end, 3 residues past where the read stops, is filled in from the germline J gene. The gene calls are TRBV20-1 and TRBJ2-1; the D gene is possibly TRBD1 (5 bases). V dropped 3 bases and J dropped 7 bases, with 10 bases sitting between them. CDR1 and CDR2 from the germline V gene are DFQATT and SNEGSKA (reference sequence). The CDR3 length is 12 residues. The part of the CDR3 DNA that was read is TGCAGTGCTAGCGAAGGGGCGAATGAG. This codes for CSASEGANE. The whole CDR3 protein reads CSASEGANEQFF.

This clone was observed many times. The observed sequence ends 3 residues before the CDR3 terminus, with the missing tail filled in from the germline J gene. This rearrangement joins TRBV5-6 to TRBJ2-1; 12 bases map to TRBD2. This CDR3 spans 13 amino acids. Trimming cost V 3 bases and J 9 bases; bases outside gene matches: 1. CDR1 is SGHDT and CDR2 is YYEEEE in the germline V gene. The sequenced part of the CDR3 DNA is TGTGCCAGCAGCTGGGGACTAGCGGGTGAG. Its protein product is CASSWGLAGE. In full, the CDR3 is CASSWGLAGEQFF.

This clone was counted ten times or more. The read is 3 residues too short to cover the CDR3 end, so that end is filled in from the germline J gene. The chain joins TRBV5-1 to TRBJ1-1; D perhaps matches TRBD1 (6 bases). The CDR3 spans 14 residues. The germline gives CDR1 SGHRS, CDR2 YFSETQ. Between the trimmed V and J ends, which lost 4 bases and 0 bases, there was a span of 10 bases. The sequenced CDR3 bases are TGCGCCAGCAGCGTCACAGGGATGAACACTGAA. This sequence encodes CASSVTGMNTE. The whole CDR3 region reads CASSVTGMNTEAFF.

This clone occurred many times. The read terminates 3 residues ahead of where the CDR3 ends, so the germline J gene completes it. The chain has TRBV30 and TRBJ2-3; tentative D call: TRBD2 (6 bases). Per the germline V gene, CDR1 is GTSNPN and CDR2 is SVGIG (reference sequence). The length of the CDR3 is 11 residues. The CDR3 protein is CAWAGFETQYF. The covered CDR3 bases are TGTGCCTGGGCGGGGTTCGAGACG.

This clone showed up many times. The observed sequence ends 3 residues before the CDR3 terminus, with the missing tail filled in from the germline J gene. The chain recombines TRBV18 with TRBJ2-2, with TRBD1 matching 9 bases. V was pared by 8 bases and J by 4 bases, with 11 bases of the junction left unmatched. CDR3 length: 16 amino acids. Germline-derived CDR1 and CDR2 are KGHSH and LQKENI. CDR3 DNA (partial): TGTGCCAGCCACCGAGGACAGGGGATCGGCACCGGGGAG. It is translated as CASHRGQGIGTGE. The full-length CDR3 reads as CASHRGQGIGTGELFF.

Notes on this clone: The sequence runs out 3 residues before the end of the CDR3; the remainder is reconstructed from the germline J gene. The chain couples TRBV20-1 to TRBJ2-3, with TRBD1 as a possible D gene (6 bases). This CDR3 contains 15 residues. Germline CDR1 is DFQATT and CDR2 is SNEGSKA (reference sequence). CDR3 bases read: TGCAGTGCCCGAAACCTTGGGGGCCGAGATGAGACG. It is translated as CSARNLGGRDET. The CDR3 in its entirety is CSARNLGGRDETQYF.

This clone was counted many times. The sequence runs out 3 residues before the end of the CDR3; the remainder is reconstructed from the germline J gene. J is TRBJ2-4 and V is TRBV20-1; D gene ambiguous. Trimming removed 1 base from V and 8 bases from J, with 12 bases in between. CDR1 and CDR2 from the germline V gene are DFQATT and SNEGSKA (reference sequence). The CDR3 loop spans 13 amino acids. This CDR3 reads CSARAYSSDIQYF. The sequenced CDR3 bases are TGCAGTGCTAGAGCGTACAGCAGTGACATT.

On this clone: The read halts 3 residues ahead of the CDR3 end, with the missing end drawn from the germline J gene. The same CDR3 is also encoded by other DNA sequences in this sample. The genes are TRBV7-9 and TRBJ1-2, with D perhaps TRBD1 (5 bases). CDR3 length equals 12 residues. Germline CDR1 and CDR2: SEHNR and FQNEAQ (reference sequence). The CDR3 DNA, read in part, is TGTGCCAGCAGCTTAAGGGGAGGCGGC. Residues: CASSLRGGG. The whole CDR3 sequence is CASSLRGGGYTF.

This clone was picked up many times. The read gets to within 3 residues of the CDR3 end, and the germline J gene fills in the rest. The gene calls are TRBV5-6 and TRBJ1-2; 7 nucleotides align to TRBD1. Germline V gives CDR1 SGHDT, CDR2 YYEEEE. Germline trimming cut 6 bases from V and 4 bases from J; bases unmatched to any gene: 9. The CDR3 loop spans 14 amino acids. The covered CDR3 bases are TGTGCCAGCAAAAATCCGACAGGGACCTATGGC. This sequence encodes CASKNPTGTYG. Given in full, the CDR3 is CASKNPTGTYGYTF.

In its sample, this clone was seen many times. The read finishes 3 residues shy of the CDR3 end, and the germline J gene is used to complete it. The rearrangement joins TRBV18 to TRBJ1-1; D unresolved. V dropped 1 base and J dropped 3 bases, with 6 bases sitting between them. Germline V gives CDR1 KGHSH, CDR2 LQKENI. CDR3 length equals 13 residues. The CDR3 sequence is CASSPQGDTEAFF. The sequenced CDR3 bases are TGTGCCAGCTCACCACAGGGTGACACTGAA. The variable domain in full, completed from reference TRBV18 and TRBJ1-1, reads NAGVMQNPRHLVRRRGQEARLRCSPMKGHSHVYWYRQLPEEGLKFMVYLQKENIIDESGMPKERFSAEFPKEGPSILRIQQVVRGDSAAYFCASSPQGDTEAFFGQGTRLTVV.

This clone has ten or more counts. Read sequence stops 3 residues before the CDR3 end, and the germline J gene provides the missing end. The genes are TRBV14 and TRBJ2-7, with 7 bases fitting TRBD1. Germline values: CDR1 SGHDN, CDR2 FVKESK. Trimming removed 0 bases from V and 3 bases from J; junction bases left unmatched: 8. The CDR3 contains 16 residues. The sequenced CDR3 bases are TGTGCCAGCAGCCAAGATCAACAGGACAGGTTCTACGAG. It yields the protein CASSQDQQDRFYE. The whole CDR3 protein reads CASSQDQQDRFYEQYF.

This clone is labeled medium-sized. The CDR3 is cut off 3 residues early in the read; its end comes from the germline J gene. V gene TRBV6-2 or TRBV6-3 combines with J gene TRBJ2-3; 7 nucleotides line up with TRBD2. Germline V gene data show CDR1 as MNHEY and CDR2 as SVGEGT. The V gene end was trimmed by 7 bases and the J gene end by 0 bases; junction bases not matched to a gene: 7. The CDR3 is made up of 15 amino acids. The CDR3 bases that were read are TGTGCCAGCACTCCACTAGCGACAAGCACAGATACG. This sequence encodes CASTPLATSTDT. The complete CDR3 sequence is CASTPLATSTDTQYF.

The table lists this clone with many counts. Sequencing ends 3 residues short of the CDR3 end; the germline J gene provides the rest. The genes are TRBV7-3 and TRBJ2-7; TRBD2 matches at 9 bases. Germline CDR1 reads SGHTA; CDR2 reads FQGTGA. CDR3 size: 15 residues. With V trimmed by 5 bases and J by 2 bases, 7 bases remained unmatched. The CDR3 loop is CASSKGGGGAYEQYF. Incomplete CDR3 DNA: TGTGCCAGCAGCAAAGGGGGCGGGGGGGCCTACGAG.